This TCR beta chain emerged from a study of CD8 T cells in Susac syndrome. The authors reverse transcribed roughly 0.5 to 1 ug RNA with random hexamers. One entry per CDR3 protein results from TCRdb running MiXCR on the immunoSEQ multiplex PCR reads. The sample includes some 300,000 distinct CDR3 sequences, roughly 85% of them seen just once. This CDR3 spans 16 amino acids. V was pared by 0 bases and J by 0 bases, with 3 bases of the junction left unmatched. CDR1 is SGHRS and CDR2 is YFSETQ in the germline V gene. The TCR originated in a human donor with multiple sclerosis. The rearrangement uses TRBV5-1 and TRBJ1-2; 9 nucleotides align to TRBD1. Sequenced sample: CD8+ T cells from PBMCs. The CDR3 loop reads CASSLGDRETNYGYTF. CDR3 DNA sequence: TGCGCCAGCAGCTTGGGGGACAGGGAAACTAACTATGGCTACACCTTC.